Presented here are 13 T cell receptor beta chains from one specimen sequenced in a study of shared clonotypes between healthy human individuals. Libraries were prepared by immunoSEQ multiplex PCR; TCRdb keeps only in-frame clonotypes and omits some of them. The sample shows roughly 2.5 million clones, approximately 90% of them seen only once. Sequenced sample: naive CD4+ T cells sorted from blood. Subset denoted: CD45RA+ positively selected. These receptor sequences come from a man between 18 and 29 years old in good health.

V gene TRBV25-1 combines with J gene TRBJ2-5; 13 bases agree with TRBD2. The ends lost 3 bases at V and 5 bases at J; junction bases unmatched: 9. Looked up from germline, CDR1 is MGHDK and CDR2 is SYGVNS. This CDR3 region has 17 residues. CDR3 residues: CASSDLTSGGPSETQYF. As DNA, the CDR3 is TGTGCCAGCAGTGACCTGACTAGCGGGGGGCCCTCCGAGACCCAGTACTTC.

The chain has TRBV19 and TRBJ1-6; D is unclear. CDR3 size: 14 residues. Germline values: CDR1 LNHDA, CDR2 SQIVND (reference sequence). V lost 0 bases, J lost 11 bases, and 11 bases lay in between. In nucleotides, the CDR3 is TGTGCCAGTAGTATAGAAGGGAGTGCGGCACCCCTCCACTTT. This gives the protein CASSIEGSAAPLHF.

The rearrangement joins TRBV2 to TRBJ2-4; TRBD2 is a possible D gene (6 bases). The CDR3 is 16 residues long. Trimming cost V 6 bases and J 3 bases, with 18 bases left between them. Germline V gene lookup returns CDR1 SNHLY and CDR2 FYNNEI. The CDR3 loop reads CASRGGRAGGKNIQYF. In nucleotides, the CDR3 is TGTGCCAGCAGGGGGGGACGGGCTGGAGGCAAAAACATTCAGTACTTC.

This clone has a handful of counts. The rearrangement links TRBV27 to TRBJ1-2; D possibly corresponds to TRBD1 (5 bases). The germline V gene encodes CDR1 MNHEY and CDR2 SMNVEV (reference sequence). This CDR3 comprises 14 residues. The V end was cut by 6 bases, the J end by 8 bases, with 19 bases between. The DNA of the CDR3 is TGTGCCAGCAGCATTACTGGGACTTCGGGGGGCTACACCTTC. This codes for CASSITGTSGGYTF.

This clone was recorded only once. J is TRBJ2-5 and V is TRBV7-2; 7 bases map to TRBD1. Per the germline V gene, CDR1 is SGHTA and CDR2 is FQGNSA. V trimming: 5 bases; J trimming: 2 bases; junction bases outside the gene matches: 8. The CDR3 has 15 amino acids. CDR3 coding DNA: TGTGCCAGCAGCCCGGGACAGTTGAGACAAGAGACCCAGTACTTC. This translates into CASSPGQLRQETQYF.

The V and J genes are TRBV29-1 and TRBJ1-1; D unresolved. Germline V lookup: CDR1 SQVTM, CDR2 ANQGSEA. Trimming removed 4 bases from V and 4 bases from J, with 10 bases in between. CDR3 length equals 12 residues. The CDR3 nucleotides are TGCAGCGTTGTGGGAGGGCCCACTGAAGCTTTCTTT. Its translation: CSVVGGPTEAFF.

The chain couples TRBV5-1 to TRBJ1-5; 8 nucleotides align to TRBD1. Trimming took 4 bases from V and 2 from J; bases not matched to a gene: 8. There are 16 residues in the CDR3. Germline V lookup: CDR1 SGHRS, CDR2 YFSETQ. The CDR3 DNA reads TGCGCCAGCAGCCCGGGGACAGGTTCAGGCAATCAGCCCCAGCATTTT. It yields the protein CASSPGTGSGNQPQHF.

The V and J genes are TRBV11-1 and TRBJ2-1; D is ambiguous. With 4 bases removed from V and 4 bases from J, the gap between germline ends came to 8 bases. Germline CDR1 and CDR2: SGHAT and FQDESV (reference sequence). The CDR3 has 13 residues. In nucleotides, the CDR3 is TGTGCCAGCAGCTCTTCCACGTACAATGAGCAGTTCTTC. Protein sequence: CASSSSTYNEQFF.

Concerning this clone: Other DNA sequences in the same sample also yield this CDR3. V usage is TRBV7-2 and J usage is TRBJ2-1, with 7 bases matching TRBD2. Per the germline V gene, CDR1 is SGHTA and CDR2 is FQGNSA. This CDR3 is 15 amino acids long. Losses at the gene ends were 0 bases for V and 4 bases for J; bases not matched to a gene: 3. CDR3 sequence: CASSLAGGAYNEQFF. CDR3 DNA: TGTGCCAGCAGCTTAGCGGGAGGGGCTTACAATGAGCAGTTCTTC.

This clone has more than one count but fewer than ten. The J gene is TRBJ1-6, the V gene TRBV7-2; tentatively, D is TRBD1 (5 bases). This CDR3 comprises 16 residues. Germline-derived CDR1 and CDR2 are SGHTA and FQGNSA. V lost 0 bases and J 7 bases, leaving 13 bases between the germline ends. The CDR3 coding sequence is TGTGCCAGCAGCTTAGCCTTCGGGACGGCGAATTCACCCCTCCACTTT. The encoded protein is CASSLAFGTANSPLHF.

The CDR3 nucleotides read TGTGCCAGCAGTTTAGCCGGGACAGGGTACTACGAGCAGTACTTC. Its translation is CASSLAGTGYYEQYF. The rearrangement joins TRBV28 to TRBJ2-7; TRBD1 agrees at 9 bases. V shed 2 bases, J shed 3 bases, and the junction held 5 bases outside the gene matches. The germline gives CDR1 MDHEN, CDR2 SYDVKM. The CDR3 has 15 residues. Drawing the rest from reference TRBV28 and TRBJ2-7, the complete variable domain is DVKVTQSSRYLVKRTGEKVFLECVQDMDHENMFWYRQDPGLGLRLIYFSYDVKMKEKGDIPEGYSVSREKKERFSLILESASTNQTSMYLCASSLAGTGYYEQYFGPGTRLTVT.

For the CDR3, the DNA is TGTGCCAGCAGCTTAGTAGATCAGCCCCAGCATTTT. Its translation: CASSLVDQPQHF. The chain has TRBV7-2 and TRBJ1-5; D is unresolved. CDR3 size: 12 residues. The ends were cut back, 1 base at V and 5 bases at J, with 3 bases in the middle. Germline V gene lookup returns CDR1 SGHTA and CDR2 FQGNSA.

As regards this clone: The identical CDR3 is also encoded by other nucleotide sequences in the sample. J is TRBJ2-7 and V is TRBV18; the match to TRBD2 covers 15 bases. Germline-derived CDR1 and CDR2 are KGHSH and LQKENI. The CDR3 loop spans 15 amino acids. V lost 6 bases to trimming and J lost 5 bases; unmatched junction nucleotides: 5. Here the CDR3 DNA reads TGTGCCAGCTCGCCGGGACTAGCGGGGGGCAACGAGCAGTACTTC. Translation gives CASSPGLAGGNEQYF.